This T cell receptor beta chain comes out of a study of cytomegalovirus exposure and HLA in healthy donors. Study-wide results and limits: The authors later linked a missense DCLRE1C variant to TCR beta V- and J-gene trimming.

As regards this clone: Its target is unknown.

PCR amplification relied on 60 Vbeta primers (plus 13 Jbeta primers). Original processing notes: The authors later counted roughly 87 million unique TCR beta chains, 8.5 million to 13 million of them shared. Only in-frame clones appear in the TCRdb table, and some are missing; sequencing was by immunoSEQ multiplex PCR. The D gene and trimming were derived from the DNA, and the V and J assignments and clone size from that table. The listing contains fewer than 30,000 clones. This CDR3 contains 15 residues. V was trimmed by 6 bases and J by 7 bases, leaving 21 bases between them. The germline gives CDR1 SNHLY, CDR2 FYNNEI.

The sequence derives from a young man in good health and CMV-seronegative. V and J are TRBV2 and TRBJ1-2; D is perhaps TRBD1 (5 bases). The sample taken for sequencing was PBMCs. The CDR3 loop is CASSSSQGSGGGYTF. CDR3 nucleotides: TGTGCCAGCAGCAGTAGTCAGGGTTCTGGTGGTGGCTACACCTTC.